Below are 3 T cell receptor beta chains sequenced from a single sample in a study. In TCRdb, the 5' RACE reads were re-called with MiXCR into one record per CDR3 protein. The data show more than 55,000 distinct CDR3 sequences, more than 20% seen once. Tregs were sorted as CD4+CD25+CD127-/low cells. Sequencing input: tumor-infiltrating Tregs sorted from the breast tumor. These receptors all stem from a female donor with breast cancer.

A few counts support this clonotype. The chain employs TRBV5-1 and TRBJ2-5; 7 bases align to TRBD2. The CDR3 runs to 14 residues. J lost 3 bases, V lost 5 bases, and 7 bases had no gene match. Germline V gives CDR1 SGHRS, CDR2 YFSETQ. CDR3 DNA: TGCGCCAGCAGTCGGTGGGACTACAAAGAGACCCAGTACTTC. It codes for CASSRWDYKETQYF.

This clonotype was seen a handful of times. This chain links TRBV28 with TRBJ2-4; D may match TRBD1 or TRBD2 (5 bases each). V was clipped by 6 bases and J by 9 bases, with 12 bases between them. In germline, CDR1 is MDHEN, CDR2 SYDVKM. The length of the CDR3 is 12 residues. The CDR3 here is CASSRSGAIQYF. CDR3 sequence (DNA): TGTGCCAGCAGCCGCTCCGGGGCCATTCAGTACTTC.

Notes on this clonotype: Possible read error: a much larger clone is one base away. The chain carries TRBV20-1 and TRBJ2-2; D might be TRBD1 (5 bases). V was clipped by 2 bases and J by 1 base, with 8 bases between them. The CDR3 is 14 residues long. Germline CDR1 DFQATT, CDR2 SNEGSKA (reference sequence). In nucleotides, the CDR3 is TGCAGTGCTAGAAGAACAGGGAACACCGGGGAGCTGTTTTTT. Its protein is CSARRTGNTGELFF.